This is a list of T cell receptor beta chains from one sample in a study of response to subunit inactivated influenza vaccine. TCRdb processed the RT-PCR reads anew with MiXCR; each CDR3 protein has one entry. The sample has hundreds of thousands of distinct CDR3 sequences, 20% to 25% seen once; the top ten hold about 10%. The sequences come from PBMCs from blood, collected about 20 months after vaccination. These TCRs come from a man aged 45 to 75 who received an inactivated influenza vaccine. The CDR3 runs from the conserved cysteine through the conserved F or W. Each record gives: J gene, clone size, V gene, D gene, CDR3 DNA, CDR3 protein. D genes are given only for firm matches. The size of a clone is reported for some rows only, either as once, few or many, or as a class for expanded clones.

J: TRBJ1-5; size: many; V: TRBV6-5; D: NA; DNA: TGTGCCAGCAGTTACATGCGATCAACGGTCAATCAGCCCCAGCATTTT; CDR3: CASSYMRSTVNQPQHF
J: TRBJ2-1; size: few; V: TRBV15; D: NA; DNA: TGTGCCACCAGGCTAGGATCCTCCTACAATGAGCAGTTCTTC; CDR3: CATRLGSSYNEQFF
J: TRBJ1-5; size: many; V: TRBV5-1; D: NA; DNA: TGCGCCAGCAGTCAAGGGGCGAACCAGCCCCAGCATTTT; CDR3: CASSQGANQPQHF
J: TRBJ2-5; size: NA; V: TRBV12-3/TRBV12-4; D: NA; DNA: TGTGCCAGCAGCCCTTCGGAGACCCAGTACTTC; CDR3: CASSPSETQYF
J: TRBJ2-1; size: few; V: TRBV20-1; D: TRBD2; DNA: TGCAGTGCTTCCTCTGGTGTAGCGGGGTTGGGAAATGAGCAGTTCTTC; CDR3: CSASSGVAGLGNEQFF
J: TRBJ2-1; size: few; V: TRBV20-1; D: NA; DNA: TGCAGTGCTAGAGCTACAGACACGATTACAAACAATGAGCAGTTCTTC; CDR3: CSARATDTITNNEQFF
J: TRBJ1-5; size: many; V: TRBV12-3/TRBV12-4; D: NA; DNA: TGTGCCAGCAGTTTACAGGGGTACCGGCAGCCCCAGCATTTT; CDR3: CASSLQGYRQPQHF
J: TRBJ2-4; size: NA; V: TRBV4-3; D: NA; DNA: TGCGCCAGCAGCCCAAATAGAGGAGGGATTCAGTACTTC; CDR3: CASSPNRGGIQYF
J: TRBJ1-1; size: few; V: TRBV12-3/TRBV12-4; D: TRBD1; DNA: TGTGCCAGCAGTTTATCGGGGACAGTCTATGAAGCTTTCTTT; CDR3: CASSLSGTVYEAFF
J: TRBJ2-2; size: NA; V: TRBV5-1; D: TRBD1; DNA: TGCGCCGGCCGACAGGGGGCTCAAACCGGGGAGCTGTTTTTT; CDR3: CAGRQGAQTGELFF
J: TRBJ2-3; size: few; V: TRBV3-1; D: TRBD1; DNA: TGTGCCAGCGCAGGGGGACAGTCTTCCACAGATACGCAGTATTTT; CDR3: CASAGGQSSTDTQYF
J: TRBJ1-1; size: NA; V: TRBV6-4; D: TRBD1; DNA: TGTGCCAGCAAAGGACAGGGGAACACTGAAGCTTTCTTT; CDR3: CASKGQGNTEAFF
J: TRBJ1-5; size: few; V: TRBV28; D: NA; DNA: TGTGCCAGCATCAGCTCCTCAAGGAGAGGTCAGCCCCAGCATTTT; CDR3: CASISSSRRGQPQHF
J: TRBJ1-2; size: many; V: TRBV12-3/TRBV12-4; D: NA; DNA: TGTGCCAGCAGTTTTGTAGGGATCCCCTATGGCTACACCTTC; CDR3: CASSFVGIPYGYTF
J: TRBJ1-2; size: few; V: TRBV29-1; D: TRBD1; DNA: TGCAGCGTTGAAGACCCCATCGCCCAGGGGGGTAAAGGCTACACCTTC; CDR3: CSVEDPIAQGGKGYTF
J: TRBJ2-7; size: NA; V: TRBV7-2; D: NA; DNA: TGTGCCAGCAGCTTAGACGGGATTCCATCCTACGAGCAGTACTTC; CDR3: CASSLDGIPSYEQYF
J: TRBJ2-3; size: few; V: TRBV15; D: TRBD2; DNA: TGTGCCACCAGCAGAGATAAGGGGCTAGCGGAGGATACGCAGTATTTT; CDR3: CATSRDKGLAEDTQYF
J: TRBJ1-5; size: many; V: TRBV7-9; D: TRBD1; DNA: TGTGCCAGCAGCTGGGGGACAGGCAGCAATCAGCCCCAGCATTTT; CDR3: CASSWGTGSNQPQHF
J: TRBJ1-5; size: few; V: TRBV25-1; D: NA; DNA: TGTGCCAGCAGTGACTACCGGGACCCCAATCAGCCCCAGCATTTT; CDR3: CASSDYRDPNQPQHF
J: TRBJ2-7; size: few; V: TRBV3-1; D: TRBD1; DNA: TGTGCCAGCAGCCAACGGGACAGGGGGAACGAGCAGTACTTC; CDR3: CASSQRDRGNEQYF
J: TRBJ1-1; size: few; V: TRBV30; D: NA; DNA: TGTGCCTGGAGTCGCGAACAGGGTCTGAAAGCTTTCTTT; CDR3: CAWSREQGLKAFF
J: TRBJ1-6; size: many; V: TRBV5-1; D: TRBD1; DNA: TGCGCCAGCAGGCCTCCCGGGACAGATAATTCACCCCTCCACTTT; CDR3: CASRPPGTDNSPLHF
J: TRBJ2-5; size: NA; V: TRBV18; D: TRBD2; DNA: TGTGCCAGCTCACCACCGGGGGCTAGCGGGAGTTCAAAGACCCAGTACTTC; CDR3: CASSPPGASGSSKTQYF
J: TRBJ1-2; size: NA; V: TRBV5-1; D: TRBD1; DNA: TGCGCCAGCAGCTTGGCCACGGACAGGGGGGATGGCTACACCTTC; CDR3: CASSLATDRGDGYTF
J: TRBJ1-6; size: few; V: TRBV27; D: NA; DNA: TGTGCCAGCAGTTTGGGGCTTCTTGACAATTCACCCCTCCACTTT; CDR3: CASSLGLLDNSPLHF
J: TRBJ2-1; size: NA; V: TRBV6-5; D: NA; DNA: TGTGCCAGCAGTTACGACTCGCCCTCCTACAATGAGCAGTTCTTC; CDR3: CASSYDSPSYNEQFF
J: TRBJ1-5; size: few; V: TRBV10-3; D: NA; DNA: TGTGCCATCAGTGGCGGGACAATTCAGCCCCAGCATTTT; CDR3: CAISGGTIQPQHF
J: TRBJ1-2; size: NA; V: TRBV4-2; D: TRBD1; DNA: TGTGCCAGCAGCCAAGTAGGGACAGGGACTAACTATGGCTACACCTTC; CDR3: CASSQVGTGTNYGYTF
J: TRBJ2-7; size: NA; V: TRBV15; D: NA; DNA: TGTGCCACCAGCAGAGACAGATTCTCCTACGAGCAGTACTTC; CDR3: CATSRDRFSYEQYF
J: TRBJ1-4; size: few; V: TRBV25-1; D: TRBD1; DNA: TGTGCCAGCAGTACAAAGGGACAGGGGATTCGGGGTAATGAAAAACTGTTTTTT; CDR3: CASSTKGQGIRGNEKLFF
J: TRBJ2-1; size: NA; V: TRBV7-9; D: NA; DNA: TGTGCCAGCAGCCCGCCCGCGGGGCGGTCCTACAATGAGCAGTTCTTC; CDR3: CASSPPAGRSYNEQFF
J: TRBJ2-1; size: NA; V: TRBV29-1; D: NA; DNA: TGCAGCGTCCACGTATTGGGGAACTACAATGAGCAGTTCTTC; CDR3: CSVHVLGNYNEQFF
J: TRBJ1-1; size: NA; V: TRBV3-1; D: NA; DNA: TGTGCCAGCCTCCTTAGAGGTGGAAACACTGAAGCTTTCTTT; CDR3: CASLLRGGNTEAFF
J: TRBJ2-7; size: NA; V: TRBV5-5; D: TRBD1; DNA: TGTGCCAGCAGGCCGGGACAGACCTACGAGCAGTACTTC; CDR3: CASRPGQTYEQYF
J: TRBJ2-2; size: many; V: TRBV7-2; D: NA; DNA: TGTGCCAGCAGCTACGCCGACAGGACCGGGGAGCTGTTTTTT; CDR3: CASSYADRTGELFF
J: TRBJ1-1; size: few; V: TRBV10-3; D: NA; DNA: TGTGCCATCAGTGAGGTCTGGGGGGTCCCTGAAGCTTTCTTT; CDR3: CAISEVWGVPEAFF
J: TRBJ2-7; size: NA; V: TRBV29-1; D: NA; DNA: TGCAGCGTTGAACGCGGGACAGCTAGCGAGCAGTACTTC; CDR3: CSVERGTASEQYF
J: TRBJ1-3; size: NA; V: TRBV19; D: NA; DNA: TGTGCCAGTAGTATCGGGACCGGTGGAAACACCATATATTTT; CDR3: CASSIGTGGNTIYF
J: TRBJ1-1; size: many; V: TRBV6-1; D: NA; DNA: TGTGCCAGCAGTCCCGGAACAGGGCACCGAACACTGGGCACTGAAGCTTTCTTT; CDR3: CASSPGTGHRTLGTEAFF
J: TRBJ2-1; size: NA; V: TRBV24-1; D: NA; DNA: TGTGCCACCAGTGGGGCAGGGGAAAGGAATGAGCAGTTCTTC; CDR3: CATSGAGERNEQFF
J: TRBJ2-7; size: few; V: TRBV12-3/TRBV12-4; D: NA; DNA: TGTGCCAGCAGTTTAGTCAGCTCCCACGAGCAGTACTTC; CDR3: CASSLVSSHEQYF
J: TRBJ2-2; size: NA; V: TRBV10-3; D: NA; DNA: TGTGCCATCTCAGGACAGAACACCGGGGAGCTGTTTTTT; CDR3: CAISGQNTGELFF
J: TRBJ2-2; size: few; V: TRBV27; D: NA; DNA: TGTGCCAGCAGTTTATATTACGGGGCAGACACCGGGGAGCTGTTTTTT; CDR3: CASSLYYGADTGELFF
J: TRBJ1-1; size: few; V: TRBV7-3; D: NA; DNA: TGTGCCAGCAGCTCCCGCCCGGGTGCGACTGAAGCTTTCTTT; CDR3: CASSSRPGATEAFF
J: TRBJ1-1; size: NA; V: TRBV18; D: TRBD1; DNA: TGTGCCAGCTCCCTTTATTCAGGGGGCTACCCTGAAGCTTTCTTT; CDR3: CASSLYSGGYPEAFF
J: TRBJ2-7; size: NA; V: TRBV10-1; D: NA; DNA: TGCGCCAGCAGTGAGTCGCAGTCGGAGCAGTACTTC; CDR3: CASSESQSEQYF
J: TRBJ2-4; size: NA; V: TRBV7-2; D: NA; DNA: TGTGCCAGCAGCGTCTCGCCGATCCGGGACCTTAAAAACATTCAGTACTTC; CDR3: CASSVSPIRDLKNIQYF
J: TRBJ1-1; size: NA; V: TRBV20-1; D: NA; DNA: TGCTGTGCTAGAGATAGAAGGGCCGGAGCTCTCTTCACTGAAGCTTTCTTT; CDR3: CCARDRRAGALFTEAFF
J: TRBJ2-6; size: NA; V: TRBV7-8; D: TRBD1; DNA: TGTGCCAGCAGCCAGGACAGGGAATCGCTGGGGGCCAACGTCCTGACTTTC; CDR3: CASSQDRESLGANVLTF
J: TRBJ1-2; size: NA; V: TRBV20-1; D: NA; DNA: TGCAGTGCTAGTAATAACTATGGCTACACCTTC; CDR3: CSASNNYGYTF
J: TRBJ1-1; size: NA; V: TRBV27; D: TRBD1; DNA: TGTGCCAGCAGTTTACAAGGGGGCCGCGTTTTGAACACTGAAGCTTTCTTT; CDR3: CASSLQGGRVLNTEAFF
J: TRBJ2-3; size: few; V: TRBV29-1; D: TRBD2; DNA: TGCAGCGTTAAGCGGGATCAGGGAACAGATACGCAGTATTTT; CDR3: CSVKRDQGTDTQYF
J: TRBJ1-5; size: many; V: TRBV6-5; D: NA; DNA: TGTGCCAGCAGTTACTCGTGGAGCAATCAGCCCCAGCATTTT; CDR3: CASSYSWSNQPQHF
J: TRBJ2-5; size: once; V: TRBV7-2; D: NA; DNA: TGTGCCAGCAGCCTAGGCCACGGGACGGGAAAGACCCAGTACTTC; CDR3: CASSLGHGTGKTQYF
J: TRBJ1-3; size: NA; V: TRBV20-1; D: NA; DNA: TGCAGTGCCTTACAGATACCCTCTGGAAACACCATATATTTT; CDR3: CSALQIPSGNTIYF